This T cell receptor beta chain was sequenced for a study of radiation and T cells in renal cell carcinoma. This CDR3 contains 13 residues. Looked up from germline, CDR1 is KGHSH and CDR2 is LQKENI. V lost 3 bases and J lost 2, with 7 bases in between. The repertoire was sequenced with immunoSEQ multiplex PCR; TCRdb's copy has only in-frame clones and lacks some. The repertoire includes approximately 31,000 clones, 81% of them detected once, and roughly 30% sits in the top ten. Stated time point: blood 4 weeks post-SBRT, at nephrectomy. The treatment was: 15 Gy SBRT to primary tumor, nephrectomy 4 weeks later. Nephrectomy followed 15 Gy stereotactic body radiation by 4 weeks. After SBRT, blood was collected at 2 and 4 weeks, plus baseline. The patient's renal cell carcinoma had clear cell pathology.

Sequenced here: blood, sampled from a patient whose treatment included radiotherapy and nephrectomy. This rearrangement joins TRBV18 to TRBJ1-2; D possibly corresponds to TRBD1 (5 bases). The receptor was isolated from a man in his 60s with renal cell carcinoma. CDR3 nucleotides: TGTGCCAGCTCACCGGGGGGGAACTATGGCTACACCTTC. Translated, it gives CASSPGGNYGYTF.